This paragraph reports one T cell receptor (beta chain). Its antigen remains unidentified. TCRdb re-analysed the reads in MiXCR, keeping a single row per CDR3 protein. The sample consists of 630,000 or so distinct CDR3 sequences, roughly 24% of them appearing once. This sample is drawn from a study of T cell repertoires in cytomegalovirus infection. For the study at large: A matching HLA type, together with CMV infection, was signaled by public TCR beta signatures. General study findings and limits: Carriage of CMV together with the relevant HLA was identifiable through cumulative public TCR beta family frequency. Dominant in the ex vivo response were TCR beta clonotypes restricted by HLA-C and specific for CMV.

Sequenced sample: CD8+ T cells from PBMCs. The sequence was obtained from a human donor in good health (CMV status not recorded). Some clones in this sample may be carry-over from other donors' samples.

CDR3 amino acids: CASSPRSRQETQYF. CDR3 nucleotide sequence: TGTGCCAGCAGTCCTAGAAGTAGGCAGGAGACCCAGTACTTC. This chain links TRBV27 with TRBJ2-5; D is ambiguous. Germline V CDR1 and CDR2: MNHEY, SMNVEV (reference sequence). The germline V and J ends were trimmed by 5 bases and 5 bases, with 15 bases remaining between them. The CDR3 runs to 14 residues.